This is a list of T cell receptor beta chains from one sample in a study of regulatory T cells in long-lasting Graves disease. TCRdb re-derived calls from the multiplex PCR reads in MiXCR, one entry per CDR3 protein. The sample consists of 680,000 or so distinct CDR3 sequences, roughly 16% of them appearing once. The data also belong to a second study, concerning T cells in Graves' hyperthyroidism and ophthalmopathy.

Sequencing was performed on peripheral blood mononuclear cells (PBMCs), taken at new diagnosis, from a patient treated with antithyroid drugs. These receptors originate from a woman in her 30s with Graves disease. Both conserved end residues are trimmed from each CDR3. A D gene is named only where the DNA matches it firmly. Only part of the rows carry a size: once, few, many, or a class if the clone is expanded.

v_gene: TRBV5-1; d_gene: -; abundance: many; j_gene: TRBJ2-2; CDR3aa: ASTVQPVMSGELF
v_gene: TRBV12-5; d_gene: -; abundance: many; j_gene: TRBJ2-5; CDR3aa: ASGFGLAGWETQY
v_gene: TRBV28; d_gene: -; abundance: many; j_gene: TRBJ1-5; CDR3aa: ASSPLDDGDQPQH
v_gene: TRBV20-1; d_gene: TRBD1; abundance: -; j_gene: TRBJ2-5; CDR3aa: SAQPTGAETQY
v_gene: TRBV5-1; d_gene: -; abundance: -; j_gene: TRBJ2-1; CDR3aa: ASSLGRDSNEQF
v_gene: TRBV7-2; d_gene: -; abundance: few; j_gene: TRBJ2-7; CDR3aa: ASSSQSGGSYEQY
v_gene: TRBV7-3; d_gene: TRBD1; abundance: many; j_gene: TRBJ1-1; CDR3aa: ASSLTRDRSMNTEAF
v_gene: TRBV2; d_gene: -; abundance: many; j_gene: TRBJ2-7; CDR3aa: ASSSTSRTYEQY
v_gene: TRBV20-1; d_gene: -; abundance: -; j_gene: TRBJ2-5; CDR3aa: SASRVVGETQY
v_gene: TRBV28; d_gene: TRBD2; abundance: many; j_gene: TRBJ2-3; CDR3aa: ASRKTSGNTDTQY
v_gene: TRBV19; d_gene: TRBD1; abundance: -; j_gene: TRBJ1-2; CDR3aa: ASSDRGSHGYT
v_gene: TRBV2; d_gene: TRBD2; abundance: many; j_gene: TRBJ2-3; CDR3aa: ASSGSSGTATQY
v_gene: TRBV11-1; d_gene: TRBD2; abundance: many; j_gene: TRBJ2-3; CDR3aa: ASSSGLAGTTDTQY
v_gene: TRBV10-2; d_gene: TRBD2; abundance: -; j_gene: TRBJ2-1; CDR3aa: ASSFERGTSSEQF
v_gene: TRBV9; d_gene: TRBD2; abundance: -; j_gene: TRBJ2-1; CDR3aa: ASSVAQPGLADFNEQF
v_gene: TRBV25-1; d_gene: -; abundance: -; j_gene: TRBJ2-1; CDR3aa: ARPPAGSYNEQF
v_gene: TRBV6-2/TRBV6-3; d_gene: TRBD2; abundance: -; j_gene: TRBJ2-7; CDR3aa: ASTTSALYERY
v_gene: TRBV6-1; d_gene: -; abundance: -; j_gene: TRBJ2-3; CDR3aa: ASSPEGGGYADTQY
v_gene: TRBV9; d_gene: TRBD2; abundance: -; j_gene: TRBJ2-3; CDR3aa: ASSERGGGDTQY
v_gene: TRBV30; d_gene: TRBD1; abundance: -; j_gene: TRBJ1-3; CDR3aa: AWIAPGQGARNTIY
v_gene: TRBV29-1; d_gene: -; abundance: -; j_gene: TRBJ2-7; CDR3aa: SVELVRDPYEQY
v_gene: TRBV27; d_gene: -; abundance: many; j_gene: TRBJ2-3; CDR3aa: ASSLVSGASDTQY
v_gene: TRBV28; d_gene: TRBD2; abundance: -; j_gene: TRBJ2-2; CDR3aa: ASHPGLAGGPTGELF
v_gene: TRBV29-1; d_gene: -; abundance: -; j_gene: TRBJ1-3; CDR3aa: SIRAPGGNTIY
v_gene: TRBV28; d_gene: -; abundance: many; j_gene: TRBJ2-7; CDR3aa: ASTLGGRSSYEQY
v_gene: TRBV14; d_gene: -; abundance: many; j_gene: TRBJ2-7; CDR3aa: ASSQVHRRVPYEQY
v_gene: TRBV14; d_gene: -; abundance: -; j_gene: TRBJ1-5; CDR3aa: ASSQEARGHNQPQH
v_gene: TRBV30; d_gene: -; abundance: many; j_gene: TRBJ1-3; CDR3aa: AWTLSSSGNTIY
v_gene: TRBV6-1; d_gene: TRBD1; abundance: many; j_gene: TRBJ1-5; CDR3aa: ASSPDRADQPQH
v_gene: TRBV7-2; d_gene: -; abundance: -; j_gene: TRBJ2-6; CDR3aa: ASSLKGTGGANVLT
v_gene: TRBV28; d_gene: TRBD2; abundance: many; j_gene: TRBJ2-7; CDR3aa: ASSIGRAAYEQY
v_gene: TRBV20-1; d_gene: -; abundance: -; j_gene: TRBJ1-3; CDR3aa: SAREMTAGGNTIY
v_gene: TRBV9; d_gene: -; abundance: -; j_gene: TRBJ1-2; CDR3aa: ASSVSPRDSNYGYT
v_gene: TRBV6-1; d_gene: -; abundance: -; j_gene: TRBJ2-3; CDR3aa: ASSRGHLEDTQY
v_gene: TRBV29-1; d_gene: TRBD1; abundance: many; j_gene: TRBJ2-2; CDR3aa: SAPLRTGDTGELF
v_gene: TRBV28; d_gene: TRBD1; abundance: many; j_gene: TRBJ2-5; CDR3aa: ASSSGQQQETQY
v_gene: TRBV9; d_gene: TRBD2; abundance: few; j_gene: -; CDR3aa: ASSVGLGLDQETQY